Many counts were recorded for the clone carrying this T cell receptor (beta chain). The target antigen is unknown. This entry belongs to a study of early T cells in non-severe SARS-CoV-2 infection. Across the study: Alpha and beta chains were unpaired, from unsorted whole-blood bulk RNA.

Study-level results: Anti-spike CD8 specificities were favored by VDJdb matching, whose results missed private and CD4 specificities.

This CDR3 has 15 residues. Germline V CDR1 and CDR2: DFQATT, SNEGSKA (reference sequence). Between the trimmed V and J ends, which lost 2 bases and 0 bases, there was a span of 11 bases. Molecules of cDNA were individually given unique molecular identifiers that were attached to them. TCRdb re-called the 5' RACE reads through MiXCR, storing one row per CDR3 protein. The sample contains 63,000 or so distinct CDR3 sequences, approximately 10% of which appear only once. The source is an adult who was a healthcare worker with PCR-confirmed SARS-CoV-2 infection or an uninfected control (not recorded which). Sequenced material: whole blood, taken at baseline. This rearrangement joins TRBV20-1 to TRBJ2-4; perhaps D is TRBD1 or TRBD2 (5 bases each). The DNA of the CDR3 is TGCAGTGCTAGAACCAGGGACGTAGCCAAAAACATTCAGTACTTC. Its protein is CSARTRDVAKNIQYF.